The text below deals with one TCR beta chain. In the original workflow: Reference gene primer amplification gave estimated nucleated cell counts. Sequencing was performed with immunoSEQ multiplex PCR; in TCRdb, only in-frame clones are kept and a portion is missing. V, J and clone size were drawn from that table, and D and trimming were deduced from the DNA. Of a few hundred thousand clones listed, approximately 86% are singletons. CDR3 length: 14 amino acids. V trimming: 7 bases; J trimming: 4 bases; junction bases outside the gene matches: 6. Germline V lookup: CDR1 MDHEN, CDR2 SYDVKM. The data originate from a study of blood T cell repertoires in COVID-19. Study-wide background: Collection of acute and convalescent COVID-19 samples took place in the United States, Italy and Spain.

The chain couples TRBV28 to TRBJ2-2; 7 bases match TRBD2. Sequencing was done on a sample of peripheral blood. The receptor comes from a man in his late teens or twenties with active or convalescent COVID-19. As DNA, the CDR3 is TGTGCCAGCATGAGGCTAGCGGCCACCGGGGAGCTGTTTTTT. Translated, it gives CASMRLAATGELFF.